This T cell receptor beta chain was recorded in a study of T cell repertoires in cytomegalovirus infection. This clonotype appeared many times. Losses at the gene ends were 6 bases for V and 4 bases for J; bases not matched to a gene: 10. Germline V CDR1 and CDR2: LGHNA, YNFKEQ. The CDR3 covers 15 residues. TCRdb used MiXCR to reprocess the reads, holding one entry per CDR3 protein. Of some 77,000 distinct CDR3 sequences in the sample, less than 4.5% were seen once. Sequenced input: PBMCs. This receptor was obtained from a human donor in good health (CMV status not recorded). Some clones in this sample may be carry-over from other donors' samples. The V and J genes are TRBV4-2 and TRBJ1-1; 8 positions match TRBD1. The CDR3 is CASRVVRGHGTEAFF. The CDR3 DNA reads TGTGCCAGCAGAGTCGTCAGGGGGCACGGCACTGAAGCTTTCTTT.